This TCR beta chain emerged from a study of T cell repertoires in ileal Crohn's disease. The data were produced by immunoSEQ multiplex PCR, yet TCRdb's version contains in-frame clones alone and is incomplete. Among some 17,000 clones listed, about 80% were seen once. Noted time point: inflamed ileum from the surgical specimen. The CDR3 consists of 16 residues. Germline V gives CDR1 SGDLS, CDR2 YYNGEE. With 6 bases removed from V and 4 bases from J, the gap between germline ends came to 20 bases. This clone was seen only a few times. The gene calls are TRBV9 and TRBJ1-3; tentative D call: TRBD1 (6 bases). The sequencing input was ileal tissue. The receptor was isolated from an adult with Crohn's disease. CDR3 coding DNA: TGTGCCAGCACCACCGGGGGGCAGGGACGAGGAAACACCATATATTTT. Translated: CASTTGGQGRGNTIYF.